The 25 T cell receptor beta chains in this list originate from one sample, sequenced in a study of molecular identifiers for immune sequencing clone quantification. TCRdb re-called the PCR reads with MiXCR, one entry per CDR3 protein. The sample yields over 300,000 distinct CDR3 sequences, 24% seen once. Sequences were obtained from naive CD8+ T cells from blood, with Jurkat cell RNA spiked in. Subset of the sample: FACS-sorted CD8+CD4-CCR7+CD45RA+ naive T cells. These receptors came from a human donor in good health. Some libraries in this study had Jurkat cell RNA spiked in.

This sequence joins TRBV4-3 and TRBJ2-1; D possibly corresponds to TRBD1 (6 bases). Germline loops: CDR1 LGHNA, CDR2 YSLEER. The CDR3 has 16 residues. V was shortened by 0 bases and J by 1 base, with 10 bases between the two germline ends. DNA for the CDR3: TGCGCCAGCAGCCAAGATGGTACAGGGTCCTACAATGAGCAGTTCTTC. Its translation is CASSQDGTGSYNEQFF.

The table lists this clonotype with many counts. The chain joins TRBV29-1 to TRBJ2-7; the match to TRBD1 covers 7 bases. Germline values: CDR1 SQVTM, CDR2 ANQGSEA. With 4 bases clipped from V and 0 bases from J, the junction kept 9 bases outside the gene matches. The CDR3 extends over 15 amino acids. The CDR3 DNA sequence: TGCAGCGTTGCAGGAACCGGGGACAGCTCCTACGAGCAGTACTTC. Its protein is CSVAGTGDSSYEQYF.

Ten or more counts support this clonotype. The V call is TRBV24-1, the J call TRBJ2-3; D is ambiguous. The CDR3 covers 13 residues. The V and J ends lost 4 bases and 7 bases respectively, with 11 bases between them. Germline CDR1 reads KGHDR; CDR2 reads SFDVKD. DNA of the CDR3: TGTGCCACCAGTGAGTCAACTACTCATACGCAGTATTTT. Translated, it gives CATSESTTHTQYF.

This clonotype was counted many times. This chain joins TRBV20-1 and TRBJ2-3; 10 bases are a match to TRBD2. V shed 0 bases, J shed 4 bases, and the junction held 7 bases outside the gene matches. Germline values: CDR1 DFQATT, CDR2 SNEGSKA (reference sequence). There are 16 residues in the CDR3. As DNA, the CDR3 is TGCAGTGCTAGAGATTTAGGACTAGCGGATGCAGATACGCAGTATTTT. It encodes CSARDLGLADADTQYF.

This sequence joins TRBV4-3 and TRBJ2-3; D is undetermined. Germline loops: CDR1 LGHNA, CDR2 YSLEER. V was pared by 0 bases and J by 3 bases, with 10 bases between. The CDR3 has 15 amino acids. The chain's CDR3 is CASSQDGRRTDTQYF. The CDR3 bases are TGCGCCAGCAGCCAAGACGGGCGCCGGACAGATACGCAGTATTTT.

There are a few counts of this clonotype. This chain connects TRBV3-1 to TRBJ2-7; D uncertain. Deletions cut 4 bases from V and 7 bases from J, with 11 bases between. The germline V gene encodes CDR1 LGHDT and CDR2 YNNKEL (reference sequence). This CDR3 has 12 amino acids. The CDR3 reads CASSRPAGEQYF. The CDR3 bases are TGTGCCAGCAGCCGGCCCGCCGGGGAGCAGTACTTC.

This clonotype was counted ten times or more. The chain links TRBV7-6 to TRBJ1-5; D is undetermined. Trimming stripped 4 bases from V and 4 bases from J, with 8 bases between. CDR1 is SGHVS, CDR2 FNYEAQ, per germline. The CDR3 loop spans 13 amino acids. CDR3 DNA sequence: TGTGCCAGCAGCTCCGATAAAAATCAGCCCCAGCATTTT. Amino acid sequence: CASSSDKNQPQHF. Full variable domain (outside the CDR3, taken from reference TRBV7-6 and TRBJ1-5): GAGVSQSPRYKVTKRGQDVALRCDPISGHVSLYWYRQALGQGPEFLTYFNYEAQQDKSGLPNDRFSAERPEGSISTLTIQRTEQRDSAMYRCASSSDKNQPQHFGDGTRLSIL.

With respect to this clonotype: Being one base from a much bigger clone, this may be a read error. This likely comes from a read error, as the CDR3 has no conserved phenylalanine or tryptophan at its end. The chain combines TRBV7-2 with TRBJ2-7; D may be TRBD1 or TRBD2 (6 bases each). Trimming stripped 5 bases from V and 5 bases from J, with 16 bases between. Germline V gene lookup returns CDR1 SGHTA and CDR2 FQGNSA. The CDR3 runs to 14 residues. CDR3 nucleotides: TGTGCCAGCAGCCCCGGGGGCCCCGCGGACGAGCAGTACCTC. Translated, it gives CASSPGGPADEQYL.

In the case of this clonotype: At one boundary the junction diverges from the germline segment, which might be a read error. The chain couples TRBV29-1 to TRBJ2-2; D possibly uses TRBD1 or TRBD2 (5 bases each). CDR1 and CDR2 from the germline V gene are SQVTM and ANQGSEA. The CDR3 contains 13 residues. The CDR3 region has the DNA TGCAGCGTTGTTCAGGGATACACCGGGGAGCTGGTTTTT. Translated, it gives CSVVQGYTGELVF.

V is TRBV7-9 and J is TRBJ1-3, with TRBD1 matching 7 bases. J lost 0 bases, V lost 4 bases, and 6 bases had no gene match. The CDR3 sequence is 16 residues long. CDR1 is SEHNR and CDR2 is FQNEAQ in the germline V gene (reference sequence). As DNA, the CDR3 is TGTGCCAGCAGCTCGCGACAGGGCGTCTCTGGAAACACCATATATTTT. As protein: CASSSRQGVSGNTIYF.

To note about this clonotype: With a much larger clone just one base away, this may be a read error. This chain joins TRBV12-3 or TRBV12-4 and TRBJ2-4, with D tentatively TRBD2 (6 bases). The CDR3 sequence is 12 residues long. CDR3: CASGTSTGTLVF. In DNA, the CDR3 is TGTGCCAGCGGAACTAGCACCGGGACTCTCGTCTTC.

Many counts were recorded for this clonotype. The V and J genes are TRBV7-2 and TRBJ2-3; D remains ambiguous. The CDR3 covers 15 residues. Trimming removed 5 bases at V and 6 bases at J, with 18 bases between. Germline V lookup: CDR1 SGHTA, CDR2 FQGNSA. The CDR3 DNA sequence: TGTGCCAGCAGCCTACGGGCAGCTAATACGGATACGCAGTATTTT. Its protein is CASSLRAANTDTQYF. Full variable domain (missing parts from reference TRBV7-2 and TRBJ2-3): GAGVSQSPSNKVTEKGKDVELRCDPISGHTALYWYRQSLGQGLEFLIYFQGNSAPDKSGLPSDRFSAERTGGSVSTLTIQRTQQEDSAVYLCASSLRAANTDTQYFGPGTRLTVL.

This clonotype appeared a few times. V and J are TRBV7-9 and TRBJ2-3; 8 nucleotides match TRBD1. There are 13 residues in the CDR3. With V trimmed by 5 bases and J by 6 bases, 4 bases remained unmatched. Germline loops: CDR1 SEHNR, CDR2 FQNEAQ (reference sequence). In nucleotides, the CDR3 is TGTGCCAGCAGCCCGACAGGGGACGATACGCAGTATTTT. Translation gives CASSPTGDDTQYF.

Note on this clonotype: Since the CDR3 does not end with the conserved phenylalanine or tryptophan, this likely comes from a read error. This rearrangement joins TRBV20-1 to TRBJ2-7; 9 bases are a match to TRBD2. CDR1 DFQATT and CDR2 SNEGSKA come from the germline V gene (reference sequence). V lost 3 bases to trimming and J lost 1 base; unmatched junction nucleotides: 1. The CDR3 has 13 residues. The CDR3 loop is CSASAGGSYEQYL. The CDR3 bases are TGCAGTGCTAGTGCGGGAGGGTCCTACGAGCAGTACCTC.

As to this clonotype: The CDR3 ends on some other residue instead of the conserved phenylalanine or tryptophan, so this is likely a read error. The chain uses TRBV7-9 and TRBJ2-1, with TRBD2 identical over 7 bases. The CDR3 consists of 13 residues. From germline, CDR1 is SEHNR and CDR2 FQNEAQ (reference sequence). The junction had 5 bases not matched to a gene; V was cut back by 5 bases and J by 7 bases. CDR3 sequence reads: CASSPLAGNEQFS. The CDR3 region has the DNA TGTGCCAGCAGCCCCTTAGCGGGTAATGAGCAGTTCTCC.

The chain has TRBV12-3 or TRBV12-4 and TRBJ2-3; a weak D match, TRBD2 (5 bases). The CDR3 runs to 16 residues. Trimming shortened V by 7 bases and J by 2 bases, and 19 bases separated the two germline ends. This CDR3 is CASTKRVNGDTDTQYF. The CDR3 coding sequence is TGTGCCAGCACCAAAAGGGTTAACGGGGACACAGATACGCAGTATTTT.

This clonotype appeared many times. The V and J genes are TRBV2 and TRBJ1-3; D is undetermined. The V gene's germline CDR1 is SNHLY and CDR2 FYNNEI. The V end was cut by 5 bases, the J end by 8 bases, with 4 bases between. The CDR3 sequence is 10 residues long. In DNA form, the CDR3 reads TGTGCCAGCAGTATTGACACCATATATTTT. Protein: CASSIDTIYF. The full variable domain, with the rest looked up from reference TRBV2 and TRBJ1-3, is EPEVTQTPSHQVTQMGQEVILRCVPISNHLYFYWYRQILGQKVEFLVSFYNNEISEKSEIFDDQFSVERPDGSNFTLKIRSTKLEDSAMYFCASSIDTIYFGEGSWLTVV.

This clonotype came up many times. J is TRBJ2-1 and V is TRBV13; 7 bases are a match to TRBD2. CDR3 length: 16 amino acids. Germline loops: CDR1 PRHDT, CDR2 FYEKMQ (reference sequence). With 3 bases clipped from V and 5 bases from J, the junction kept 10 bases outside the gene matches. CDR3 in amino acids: CASSFPLAERDNEQFF. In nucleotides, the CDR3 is TGTGCCAGCAGCTTCCCCCTAGCGGAGCGAGACAATGAGCAGTTCTTC.

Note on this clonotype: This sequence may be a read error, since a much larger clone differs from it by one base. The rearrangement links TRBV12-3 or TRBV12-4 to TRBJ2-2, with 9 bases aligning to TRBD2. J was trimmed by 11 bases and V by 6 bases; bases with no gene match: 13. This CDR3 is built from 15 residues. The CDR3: CASSSLGLAGRELFF. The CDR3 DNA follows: TGTGCCAGCAGCTCGCTGGGGCTAGCGGGGCGAGAGCTGTTTTTT.

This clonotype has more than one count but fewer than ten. The CDR3 reads CASSQGAGANSPLHF. DNA of the CDR3: TGCGCCAGCAGCCAAGGGGCAGGGGCCAATTCACCCCTCCACTTT. The rearrangement uses TRBV4-1 and TRBJ1-6; the D gene is possibly TRBD1 (6 bases). CDR1 and CDR2 (germline): MGHRA, YSYEKL. The V gene lost 1 base and the J gene lost 7 bases, with 11 bases spanning the gap. The CDR3 is made up of 15 amino acids.

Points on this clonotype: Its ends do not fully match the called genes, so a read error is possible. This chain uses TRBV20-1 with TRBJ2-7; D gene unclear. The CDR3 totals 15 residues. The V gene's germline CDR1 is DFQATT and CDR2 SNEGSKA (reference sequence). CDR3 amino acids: CSASPAPPGPSAPSF. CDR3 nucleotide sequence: TGCAGTGCTAGTCCCGCGCCCCCGGGTCCTTCCGCGCCGTCCTTC.

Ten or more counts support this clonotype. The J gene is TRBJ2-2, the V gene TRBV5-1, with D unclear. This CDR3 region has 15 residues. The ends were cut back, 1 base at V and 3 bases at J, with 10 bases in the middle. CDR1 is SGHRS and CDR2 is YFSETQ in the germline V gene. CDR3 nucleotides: TGCGCCAGCAGCTTGAGGCAGGTCGACACCGGGGAGCTGTTTTTT. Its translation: CASSLRQVDTGELFF.

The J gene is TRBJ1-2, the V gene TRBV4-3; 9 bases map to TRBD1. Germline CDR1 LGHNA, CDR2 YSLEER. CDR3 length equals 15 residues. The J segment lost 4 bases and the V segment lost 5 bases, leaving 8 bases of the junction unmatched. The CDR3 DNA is TGCGCCAGCAGCGAAGGACAGGGGCAAGCCTATGGCTACACCTTC. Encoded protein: CASSEGQGQAYGYTF.

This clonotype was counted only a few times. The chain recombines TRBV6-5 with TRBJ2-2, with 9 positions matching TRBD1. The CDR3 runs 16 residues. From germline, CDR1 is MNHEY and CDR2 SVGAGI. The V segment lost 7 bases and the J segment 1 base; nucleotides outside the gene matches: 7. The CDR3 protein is CASTSYRGQNTGELFF. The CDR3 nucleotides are TGTGCCAGCACCTCCTACAGGGGGCAGAACACCGGGGAGCTGTTTTTT.

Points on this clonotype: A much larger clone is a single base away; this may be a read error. CDR3 nucleotide sequence: TGCGCCAGCAGCCCTAACCGACGGGGTTCAGATACGCAGTATTTT. Its protein product is CASSPNRRGSDTQYF. The V and J genes are TRBV5-1 and TRBJ2-3, with a possible D match to TRBD2 (5 bases). The CDR3 runs 15 residues. V was shortened by 4 bases and J by 4 bases, with 16 bases between the two germline ends. Germline-derived CDR1 and CDR2 are SGHRS and YFSETQ.